A single sample is the source of the 24 T cell receptor beta chains below, sequenced in a study of cytomegalovirus exposure and HLA in healthy donors. Method: immunoSEQ multiplex PCR; TCRdb's copy keeps in-frame clones and lacks some. The sample contains about 56,000 clones, roughly 89% of which appear only once. The sample comprised PBMCs. Every receptor here comes from a woman aged 18-30 years in good health and CMV-seronegative.

This clone was detected once. The chain recombines TRBV6-5 with TRBJ2-1; the D is unclear. In germline, CDR1 is MNHEY, CDR2 SVGAGI. V was trimmed by 0 bases and J by 7 bases, leaving 13 bases between them. CDR3 length: 15 amino acids. CDR3 protein: CASSYSRSVVNEQFF. CDR3 DNA: TGTGCCAGCAGTTACTCAAGAAGCGTCGTTAATGAGCAGTTCTTC.

This chain uses TRBV20-1 with TRBJ2-5, with 7 bases aligning to TRBD1. The ends lost 6 bases at V and 6 bases at J; junction bases unmatched: 4. This CDR3 has 11 amino acids. Germline CDR1 DFQATT, CDR2 SNEGSKA (reference sequence). CDR3 nucleotide sequence: TGCAGTGCGTGGGACAGCCAGACCCAGTACTTC. Translating it yields CSAWDSQTQYF.

The chain carries TRBV28 and TRBJ2-4; 8 bases map to TRBD1. J lost 3 bases, V lost 7 bases, and 17 bases had no gene match. The CDR3 contains 18 residues. Germline loops: CDR1 MDHEN, CDR2 SYDVKM. CDR3 loop: CASTAPLGQGADKNIQYF. The CDR3 DNA sequence: TGTGCCAGCACCGCCCCCCTGGGGCAGGGGGCTGACAAAAACATTCAGTACTTC. Using reference TRBV28 and TRBJ2-4 for the parts outside the CDR3, the full variable domain is DVKVTQSSRYLVKRTGEKVFLECVQDMDHENMFWYRQDPGLGLRLIYFSYDVKMKEKGDIPEGYSVSREKKERFSLILESASTNQTSMYLCASTAPLGQGADKNIQYFGAGTRLSVL.

Concerning this clone: Other DNA variants within this sample encode the same CDR3. The J gene is TRBJ1-1, the V gene TRBV2; maybe TRBD1 (5 bases). The CDR3 extends over 13 amino acids. Germline loops: CDR1 SNHLY, CDR2 FYNNEI. V lost 9 bases and J lost 5, with 16 bases in between. The CDR3 sequence is CASLRQGGTEAFF. The CDR3 DNA reads as TGTGCCAGTCTCCGTCAGGGAGGGACTGAAGCTTTCTTT. Together with reference TRBV2 and TRBJ1-1, the CDR3 gives the full variable domain: EPEVTQTPSHQVTQMGQEVILRCVPISNHLYFYWYRQILGQKVEFLVSFYNNEISEKSEIFDDQFSVERPDGSNFTLKIRSTKLEDSAMYFCASLRQGGTEAFFGQGTRLTVV.

V is TRBV10-1 and J is TRBJ1-1; D might be TRBD1 (6 bases). The germline V and J ends were trimmed by 0 bases and 5 bases, with 13 bases remaining between them. Germline V CDR1 and CDR2: WNHNN, SYGVQD (reference sequence). The CDR3 sequence is 15 residues long. CDR3 nucleotide sequence: TGCGCCAGCAGTGAGTCAGCCCAGGGGTGGACTGAAGCTTTCTTT. Translating gives CASSESAQGWTEAFF.

The chain couples TRBV7-9 to TRBJ1-5, with 7 bases that match TRBD1. Germline trimming cut 6 bases from V and 2 bases from J; bases unmatched to any gene: 10. Germline loops: CDR1 SEHNR, CDR2 FQNEAQ (reference sequence). This CDR3 region has 16 residues. CDR3: CASSYDRVEGNQPQHF. In DNA form, the CDR3 reads TGTGCCAGCAGTTATGACAGGGTGGAAGGCAATCAGCCCCAGCATTTT.

The chain uses TRBV29-1 and TRBJ1-5; 12 bases are shared with TRBD1. The germline gives CDR1 SQVTM, CDR2 ANQGSEA. V gave up 8 bases and J gave up 5 bases; unmatched junction bases: 13. The CDR3 is 16 residues long. The CDR3 nucleotides read TGCAGCACGGGACAGGGGGCCCGAGTAGGTGATCAGCCCCAGCATTTT. Residues: CSTGQGARVGDQPQHF. Supplemented by reference TRBV29-1 and TRBJ1-5, the full variable domain reads SAVISQKPSRDICQRGTSLTIQCQVDSQVTMMFWYRQQPGQSLTLIATANQGSEATYESGFVIDKFPISRPNLTFSTLTVSNMSPEDSSIYLCSTGQGARVGDQPQHFGDGTRLSIL.

This chain links TRBV27 with TRBJ2-7, with 12 positions matching TRBD2. Unmatched junction bases numbered 12, after V lost 4 bases and J lost 11 bases. The germline V gene has CDR1 MNHEY and CDR2 SMNVEV (reference sequence). This CDR3 contains 15 residues. The CDR3 coding sequence is TGTGCCAGCAGTTCCTGGACTAGCGGGGTGACTGAGGAGTACTTC. Amino acid sequence: CASSSWTSGVTEEYF.

This clone was detected only once. This chain uses TRBV10-1 with TRBJ1-1; D perhaps matches TRBD1 (5 bases). This CDR3 is 13 amino acids long. Germline values: CDR1 WNHNN, CDR2 SYGVQD (reference sequence). The V end lost 8 bases, the J end lost 2 bases, and 12 bases lay between the germline ends. Here the CDR3 reads CASSLRENTEAFF. As DNA, the CDR3 is TGCGCCAGCTCTCTCAGGGAAAACACTGAAGCTTTCTTT.

The chain employs TRBV25-1 and TRBJ1-5; 7 bases align to TRBD1. Trimming removed 4 bases from V and 4 bases from J; junction bases left unmatched: 4. The CDR3 runs 14 residues. The germline V gene has CDR1 MGHDK and CDR2 SYGVNS. This CDR3 is CASSAGTANQPQHF. In nucleotides, the CDR3 is TGTGCCAGCAGTGCCGGGACAGCTAATCAGCCCCAGCATTTT. Drawing the rest from reference TRBV25-1 and TRBJ1-5, the complete variable domain is EADIYQTPRYLVIGTGKKITLECSQTMGHDKMYWYQQDPGMELHLIHYSYGVNSTEKGDLSSESTVSRIRTEHFPLTLESARPSHTSQYLCASSAGTANQPQHFGDGTRLSIL.

The chain carries TRBV27 and TRBJ2-7; D is possibly TRBD2 (7 bases). Trimming removed 2 bases at V and 0 bases at J, with 14 bases between. CDR3 length equals 16 residues. Germline V gene data show CDR1 as MNHEY and CDR2 as SMNVEV (reference sequence). The CDR3 bases are TGTGCCAGCAGTTTAACGGGGGGCTTGCTCTCCTACGAGCAGTACTTC. It encodes CASSLTGGLLSYEQYF.

This sequence joins TRBV21-1 and TRBJ1-2. TRBV21-1 is a listed pseudogene. The CDR3 sequence is 15 residues long. Here the CDR3 DNA reads TGTGCCAGCAGCTCCAACCGGGGGGCCGACGGTGGCTACACCTTC. As protein: CASSSNRGADGGYTF.

V usage is TRBV4-1 and J usage is TRBJ1-2; TRBD1 might be the D (5 bases). V lost 4 bases and J 3 bases, leaving 15 bases between the germline ends. CDR1 is MGHRA and CDR2 is YSYEKL in the germline V gene. The CDR3 sequence is 15 residues long. CDR3 sequence reads: CASSLPGGDHYGYTF. As DNA, the CDR3 is TGCGCCAGCAGCCTCCCCGGAGGGGATCACTATGGCTACACCTTC.

The rearrangement uses TRBV6-5 and TRBJ1-3, with no clear D. V was shortened by 7 bases and J by 2 bases, with 6 bases between the two germline ends. The CDR3 runs to 12 residues. Germline V gene lookup returns CDR1 MNHEY and CDR2 SVGAGI. The CDR3, as DNA: TGTGCCAGCAAATCCGCTGGAAACACCATATATTTT. Translating it yields CASKSAGNTIYF.

The rearrangement links TRBV28 to TRBJ2-7; 7 nucleotides line up with TRBD1. Germline V lookup: CDR1 MDHEN, CDR2 SYDVKM. CDR3 length: 16 amino acids. V lost 3 bases and J lost 1; bases outside the gene matches: 9. The CDR3 spells CASSLAQGEGSYEQYF. DNA for the CDR3: TGTGCCAGCAGTTTGGCCCAGGGGGAAGGATCCTACGAGCAGTACTTC.

This chain connects TRBV5-4 to TRBJ2-2; a possible D gene is TRBD2 (6 bases). This CDR3 is 17 amino acids long. CDR1 and CDR2 (germline): SGHNT, YYREEE (reference sequence). V lost 4 bases, J lost 0 bases, and 16 bases lay in between. The CDR3 is CASSPREKPSNTGELFF. The CDR3 DNA reads as TGTGCCAGCAGCCCCCGGGAGAAACCATCGAACACCGGGGAGCTGTTTTTT.

This clone was seen just once. The CDR3 region has the DNA TGTGCCAGCAGCGCTGGACAGGGAATTAACTATGGCTACACCTTC. The encoded protein is CASSAGQGINYGYTF. The genes are TRBV5-4 and TRBJ1-2; TRBD1 matches at 8 bases. CDR3 length: 15 amino acids. V shed 4 bases, J shed 1 base, and the junction held 6 bases outside the gene matches. CDR1 and CDR2 (germline): SGHNT, YYREEE (reference sequence).

J is TRBJ1-5 and V is TRBV25-1, with no clear D. The CDR3 is 14 residues long. Looked up from germline, CDR1 is MGHDK and CDR2 is SYGVNS. V was clipped by 4 bases and J by 7 bases, with 14 bases between them. CDR3 residues: CASSGTGLWQPQHF. CDR3 coding DNA: TGTGCCAGCAGTGGGACGGGGTTATGGCAGCCCCAGCATTTT.

The chain links TRBV4-2 to TRBJ2-2, with D unresolved. Germline values: CDR1 LGHNA, CDR2 YNFKEQ. Between the trimmed V and J ends, which lost 3 bases and 5 bases, there was a span of 13 bases. This CDR3 spans 15 amino acids. DNA of the CDR3: TGTGCCAGCAGCCAGGAGCTAACTAATACCGGGGAGCTGTTTTTT. Its translation: CASSQELTNTGELFF.

This clone was recorded a few times. The V gene is TRBV7-2, the J gene TRBJ1-1; TRBD1 agrees at 7 bases. CDR1 SGHTA and CDR2 FQGNSA come from the germline V gene. There are 13 residues in the CDR3. J was trimmed by 9 bases and V by 4 bases; bases with no gene match: 8. CDR3 sequence reads: CASSSTGWTKAFF. The CDR3 DNA is TGTGCCAGCAGCTCGACAGGGTGGACTAAAGCTTTCTTT.

The chain recombines TRBV5-1 with TRBJ1-2; D is undetermined. Germline loops: CDR1 SGHRS, CDR2 YFSETQ. This CDR3 is built from 13 residues. V was trimmed by 0 bases and J by 4 bases, leaving 7 bases between them. CDR3 loop: CASSLDSGYGYTF. The CDR3, as DNA: TGCGCCAGCAGCTTGGACAGCGGCTATGGCTACACCTTC.

The chain employs TRBV5-4 and TRBJ2-3, with 7 bases matching TRBD1. The CDR3 is 13 amino acids. Trimming at V came to 3 bases and at J to 4 bases, leaving 2 bases not matched to a gene. Germline V lookup: CDR1 SGHNT, CDR2 YYREEE (reference sequence). The CDR3 nucleotides are TGTGCCAGCAGCTCTCAGGGGGCAGATACGCAGTATTTT. Its translation: CASSSQGADTQYF.

The chain has TRBV2 and TRBJ2-7; 11 bases map to TRBD2. Germline CDR1 reads SNHLY; CDR2 reads FYNNEI. V gave up 4 bases and J gave up 4 bases; unmatched junction bases: 0. This CDR3 contains 13 residues. This CDR3 reads CASSASGGYEQYF. CDR3 nucleotide sequence: TGTGCCAGCAGTGCTAGCGGGGGGTACGAGCAGTACTTC. The variable domain in full, completed from reference TRBV2 and TRBJ2-7, reads EPEVTQTPSHQVTQMGQEVILRCVPISNHLYFYWYRQILGQKVEFLVSFYNNEISEKSEIFDDQFSVERPDGSNFTLKIRSTKLEDSAMYFCASSASGGYEQYFGPGTRLTVT.

This rearrangement joins TRBV6-5 to TRBJ1-2; D remains ambiguous. Per germline, CDR1 MNHEY and CDR2 SVGAGI. Trimming took 2 bases from V and 4 from J, leaving 5 bases between them. This CDR3 has 12 amino acids. The CDR3 DNA follows: TGTGCCAGCAGTTACCTCGGCTATGGCTACACCTTC. Its protein is CASSYLGYGYTF.